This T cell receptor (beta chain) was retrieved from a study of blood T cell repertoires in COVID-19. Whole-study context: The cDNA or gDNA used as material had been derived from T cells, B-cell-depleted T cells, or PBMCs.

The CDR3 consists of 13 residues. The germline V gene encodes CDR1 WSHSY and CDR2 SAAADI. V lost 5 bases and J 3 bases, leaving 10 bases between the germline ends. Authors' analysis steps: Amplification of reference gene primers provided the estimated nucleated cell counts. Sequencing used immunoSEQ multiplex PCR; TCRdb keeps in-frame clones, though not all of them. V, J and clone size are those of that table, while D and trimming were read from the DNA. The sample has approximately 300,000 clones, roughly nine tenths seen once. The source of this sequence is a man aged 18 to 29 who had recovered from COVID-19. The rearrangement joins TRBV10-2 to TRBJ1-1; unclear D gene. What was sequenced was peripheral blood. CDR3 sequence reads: CASSYPGHTEAFF. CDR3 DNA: TGCGCCAGCAGTTACCCAGGTCACACTGAAGCTTTCTTT.